This T cell receptor (beta chain) emerged from a study of blood T cell repertoires in COVID-19. The overall study: COVID-19 samples from acute and convalescent phases originated in the United States, Italy and Spain.

Repertoires were generated with immunoSEQ multiplex PCR, while TCRdb's copy carries only in-frame clones and drops some. The sample contains around 170,000 clones, 75% to 90% of which appear only once. This CDR3 spans 15 amino acids. The germline V gene encodes CDR1 MNHEY and CDR2 SVGAGI. V was shortened by 7 bases and J by 6 bases, with 19 bases between the two germline ends. Sequencing was carried out using peripheral blood. The rearrangement links TRBV6-5 to TRBJ2-4; possibly TRBD2 for D (6 bases). This TCR derives from a woman in her fifties or sixties with acute or convalescent COVID-19. The DNA for the CDR3 is TGTGCCAGCACTACGAATACAGCCGGGGGAAACATTCAGTACTTC. It translates to CASTTNTAGGNIQYF.